These T cell receptor beta chains were read from a single sample in a study of cytomegalovirus exposure and HLA in healthy donors. Using immunoSEQ multiplex PCR, the repertoire was profiled, and TCRdb retains in-frame clones only, with some absent. The profile covers some 100,000 clones, with around three quarters appearing a single time and about 4.9% taken by the ten largest. Sequencing was performed on PBMCs. Receptors were obtained from a man aged 50 or older in good health and CMV-seropositive. CDR3s include the opening cysteine and the closing phenylalanine or tryptophan. D genes are given only for firm matches. The size field is filled for only some rows; it gives once, few, many or a size class.

size	length	V	D	J	DNA	CDR3
-	17	TRBV30	TRBD1	TRBJ1-2	TGTGCCTGGATCCCCAGGGACAGGGGGCTGTCTAACTATGGCTACACCTTC	CAWIPRDRGLSNYGYTF
-	16	TRBV6-5	TRBD2	TRBJ2-1	TGTGCCAGCAGTTACTCGCTTAGCGGGACGTTGAATGAGCAGTTCTTC	CASSYSLSGTLNEQFF
few	15	TRBV12-5	-	TRBJ1-5	TGTGCGACGGGACTCCAGGGCTCTAGCAATCAGCCCCAGCATTTT	CATGLQGSSNQPQHF
-	14	TRBV28	-	TRBJ1-5	TGTGCCAGCAATACCCCACTGGGGCCTCAGCCCCAGCATTTT	CASNTPLGPQPQHF
-	14	TRBV5-4	-	TRBJ1-1	TGTGCCAGCAGCTCCCCGACAGGGAACACTGAAGCTTTCTTT	CASSSPTGNTEAFF
-	15	TRBV28	-	TRBJ1-2	TGTGCCAGCAGTCCCACCGCGGGGGGGCCCTATGGCTACACCTTC	CASSPTAGGPYGYTF
-	19	TRBV4-2	TRBD2	TRBJ2-1	TGTGCCAGCAGCCAACCGGGACTAGCGGGGGGATACTCCTACAATGAGCAGTTCTTC	CASSQPGLAGGYSYNEQFF
-	12	TRBV21-1	-	TRBJ2-1	TGTGCCAGCAGCAAACAGGGTCGTGAGCAGTTCTTC	CASSKQGREQFF
once	13	TRBV2	-	TRBJ1-2	TGTGCCAGCAGTGGGGGGGTAGGCTATGGCTACACCTTC	CASSGGVGYGYTF
-	13	TRBV2	-	TRBJ2-1	TGTGCCAGCGCGGACGGGAACTACAATGAGCAGTTCTTC	CASADGNYNEQFF
-	14	TRBV15	-	TRBJ2-5	TGTGCCACCAGCAGAGACCAGCAGGAAGAGACCCAGTACTTC	CATSRDQQEETQYF
-	15	TRBV6-1	TRBD1	TRBJ1-4	TGTGCCAGCAGTGAAAGGGGGGACAGTCGGGAAAAACTGTTTTTT	CASSERGDSREKLFF
-	14	TRBV5-4	-	TRBJ2-1	TGTGCCAGCAGCCGGGAGGGGGCGTACAATGAGCAGTTCTTC	CASSREGAYNEQFF
-	15	TRBV7-2	-	TRBJ1-1	TGTGCCAGCAGCTTAGCGAGGCGGGGGCGTGCGGAAGCTTTCTTT	CASSLARRGRAEAFF
few	19	TRBV19	TRBD2	TRBJ2-1	TGTGCCAGTAGTATAACCGGGACTAGCGGGAGAAACTCCTACAATGAGCAGTTCTTC	CASSITGTSGRNSYNEQFF
-	14	TRBV7-2	-	TRBJ2-1	TGTGCCAGCAGTTTCTCACCGGCCTACAATGAGCAGTTCTTC	CASSFSPAYNEQFF
-	14	TRBV9	-	TRBJ1-1	TGTGCCAGCAGCTTAGAGACCCGGAGCACTGAAGCTTTCTTT	CASSLETRSTEAFF
-	15	TRBV5-4	TRBD1	TRBJ1-5	TGTGCCAGCAGCGCTAGTCCAGGGGGCGGCCAGCCCCAGCATTTT	CASSASPGGGQPQHF
-	15	TRBV2	TRBD1	TRBJ1-5	TGTGCCAGCAGGAGGACCGGGACAGACAATCAGCCCCAGCATTTT	CASRRTGTDNQPQHF
few	15	TRBV5-1	-	TRBJ2-2	TGCGCCAGCAGCTTAGCCGGGGTAGGAGCCGGGGAGCTGTTTTTT	CASSLAGVGAGELFF
once	14	TRBV2	TRBD1	TRBJ1-2	TGTGCCAGCAAGGGACAGGGGGCTGTCTATGGCTACACCTTC	CASKGQGAVYGYTF
-	15	TRBV30	TRBD1	TRBJ1-5	TGTGCCTGGAGTACAGCAACAGGGGGCAATCAGCCCCAGCATTTT	CAWSTATGGNQPQHF
-	14	TRBV5-1	TRBD1	TRBJ2-7	TGCGCCAGCAGCTCACAGGGGACCGGTAACGAGCAGTACTTC	CASSSQGTGNEQYF
few	14	TRBV2	-	TRBJ2-1	TGTGCCAGCAACGAGGCGGGCGTCGACAATGAGCAGTTCTTC	CASNEAGVDNEQFF
-	16	TRBV6-1	TRBD2	TRBJ2-1	TGTGCCAGCAGTGAAGCTAGCGGGAGCTCCTACAATGAGCAGTTCTTC	CASSEASGSSYNEQFF
-	17	TRBV4-2	TRBD1	TRBJ1-5	TGTGCCAGCAATCCCGGCGGGACAGGGGAGAACAATCAGCCCCAGCATTTT	CASNPGGTGENNQPQHF